What follows are 2 T cell receptor beta chains derived from one specimen sequenced in a study of technical replicates of blood from four donors. This table comes from immunoSEQ multiplex PCR, and its TCRdb copy is limited to in-frame clones, with some not included. The table lists about 75,000 clones, roughly 91% of them singletons, with approximately 0.34% in the top ten. Sequencing was carried out using T cells isolated from PBMCs. These receptors were taken from a human donor in good health. Some clones in this sample may be carry-over from other donors' samples.

The gene calls are TRBV7-3 and TRBJ2-1, with TRBD2 identical over 9 bases. The CDR3 has 16 residues. V was clipped by 0 bases and J by 3 bases; unmatched bases: 3. The V gene's germline CDR1 is SGHTA and CDR2 FQGTGA. The CDR3 loop is CASSLTGRGGYNEQFF. Here the CDR3 DNA reads TGTGCCAGCAGCTTAACAGGGCGGGGGGGCTACAATGAGCAGTTCTTC.

V usage is TRBV28 and J usage is TRBJ2-7; perhaps TRBD1 as D (6 bases). Germline V lookup: CDR1 MDHEN, CDR2 SYDVKM. The V end was cut by 6 bases, the J end by 4 bases, with 19 bases between. The CDR3 covers 15 residues. CDR3 loop: CASSASGQGSYEQYF. CDR3 DNA sequence: TGTGCCAGCAGCGCGTCGGGACAAGGCTCGTACGAGCAGTACTTC.